One and the same sample provided the 32 T cell receptor beta chains below, sequenced in a study of CD8 T cells in ankylosing spondylitis. Using its own MiXCR run on the 5' RACE reads, TCRdb lists one record per CDR3 protein. The sample lists around 150,000 distinct CDR3 sequences; roughly 30% were seen once. Input material: synovial fluid, either unsorted or a sorted T cell fraction (not recorded which). All receptors come from a male donor with ankylosing spondylitis.

The chain links TRBV4-1 to TRBJ1-1, with D perhaps TRBD1 (6 bases). Trimming stripped 5 bases from V and 3 bases from J, with 28 bases between. This CDR3 region has 19 residues. In germline, CDR1 is MGHRA, CDR2 YSYEKL. The CDR3 sequence is CASSSRIAGVQAADTEAFF. The CDR3 nucleotides read TGCGCCAGCAGCTCCCGCATCGCAGGGGTCCAAGCGGCGGACACTGAAGCTTTCTTT.

Only a few counts were recorded for this clonotype. The chain uses TRBV27 and TRBJ2-1, with a possible D match to TRBD2 (5 bases). The CDR3 is 17 amino acids. The ends were cut back, 3 bases at V and 0 bases at J, with 15 bases in the middle. From germline, CDR1 is MNHEY and CDR2 SMNVEV (reference sequence). CDR3 coding DNA: TGTGCCAGCAGTTTTGGGGAGCGGTTTAGCTCCTACAATGAGCAGTTCTTC. The encoded protein is CASSFGERFSSYNEQFF.

The chain couples TRBV20-1 to TRBJ2-5; 11 bases are shared with TRBD1. Germline CDR1 is DFQATT and CDR2 is SNEGSKA (reference sequence). The junction had 15 bases not matched to a gene; V was cut back by 3 bases and J by 3 bases. The CDR3 spans 18 residues. In DNA form, the CDR3 reads TGCAGTGCTAGTACCTGGGACAGGGGGTGGACTAGCGAAGAGACCCAGTACTTC. Translation: CSASTWDRGWTSEETQYF.

This clonotype was picked up a small number of times. The chain recombines TRBV4-2 with TRBJ2-1; D gene ambiguous. This CDR3 region has 15 residues. In germline, CDR1 is LGHNA, CDR2 YNFKEQ. Trimming left V 1 base short and J 6 bases short, with 13 bases between. The CDR3 bases are TGTGCCAGCAGCCAAGGAGCCCCCGGCTCCAATGAGCAGTTCTTC. This codes for CASSQGAPGSNEQFF.

The sample holds a few counts of this clonotype. The CDR3 here is CASSPAGGRSYNEQFF. The CDR3 DNA reads TGTGCCAGCAGCCCCGCCGGAGGGAGAAGCTACAATGAGCAGTTCTTC. V is TRBV7-9 and J is TRBJ2-1; TRBD2 might be the D (6 bases). The V end was cut by 5 bases, the J end by 3 bases, with 17 bases between. The CDR3 runs to 16 residues. Germline V gene lookup returns CDR1 SEHNR and CDR2 FQNEAQ (reference sequence).

This clonotype was counted only a few times. A much larger clone sits a single nucleotide away, making a read error possible. V is TRBV11-2 and J is TRBJ2-7; TRBD1 matches at 7 bases. CDR3 length: 13 residues. Germline V CDR1 and CDR2: SGHAT, FQNNGV. V gave up 6 bases and J gave up 3 bases; unmatched junction bases: 5. Here the CDR3 DNA reads TGTGCCAGCAGTCCGGGACAGCACTACGAGCAGTACTTC. This translates into CASSPGQHYEQYF.

This clonotype was recorded at least ten times. V gene TRBV20-1 combines with J gene TRBJ1-5; D gene ambiguous. The CDR3 is made up of 15 amino acids. Germline V lookup: CDR1 DFQATT, CDR2 SNEGSKA (reference sequence). The V end was cut by 1 base, the J end by 0 bases, with 10 bases between. Here the CDR3 reads CSARALGNSNQPQHF. CDR3 in DNA: TGCAGTGCTAGAGCCCTCGGGAATAGCAATCAGCCCCAGCATTTT.

This chain uses TRBV10-3 with TRBJ1-1, with no clear D. V lost 2 bases to trimming and J lost 1 base, with 5 bases between them. Germline V gene data show CDR1 as ENHRY and CDR2 as SYGVKD. The CDR3 consists of 13 residues. Here the CDR3 reads CAISETGNTEAFF. The CDR3, as DNA: TGTGCCATCAGTGAGACGGGGAACACTGAAGCTTTCTTT.

V usage is TRBV7-9 and J usage is TRBJ1-1, with no clear D. The CDR3 is 14 amino acids. Per germline, CDR1 SEHNR and CDR2 FQNEAQ (reference sequence). The V gene lost 4 bases and the J gene lost 3 bases, with 12 bases spanning the gap. The CDR3 DNA follows: TGTGCCAGCAGCTCGAACACGCAGGACACTGAAGCTTTCTTT. It encodes CASSSNTQDTEAFF.

The V and J genes are TRBV30 and TRBJ2-5; D possibly matches TRBD1 or TRBD2 (5 bases each). The V gene lost 1 base and the J gene lost 1 base, with 13 bases spanning the gap. CDR3 size: 15 residues. Germline assignment: CDR1 GTSNPN and CDR2 SVGIG (reference sequence). CDR3 sequence reads: CAWSEGRGPQETQYF. The DNA for the CDR3 is TGTGCCTGGAGTGAAGGTCGGGGCCCCCAAGAGACCCAGTACTTC. The whole variable domain, remainder taken from reference TRBV30 and TRBJ2-5, is SQTIHQWPATLVQPVGSPLSLECTVEGTSNPNLYWYRQAAGRGLQLLFYSVGIGQISSEVPQNLSASRPQDRQFILSSKKLLLSDSGFYLCAWSEGRGPQETQYFGPGTRLLVL.

Comment on this clonotype: The junction differs from germline at one of its ends, possibly a read error. V gene TRBV7-7 combines with J gene TRBJ2-5; 7 bases fit TRBD1. This CDR3 is built from 14 residues. The germline V gene has CDR1 SSHAT and CDR2 FNYEAQ (reference sequence). The CDR3 region is CASSSTGTEETQYF. CDR3 sequence (DNA): TGTGCTAGCAGCTCCACCGGGACAGAAGAGACCCAGTACTTC.

The J gene is TRBJ2-5, the V gene TRBV20-1, with 15 positions matching TRBD2. J gave up 7 bases and V 2 bases, and 5 bases lay outside the gene matches. The CDR3 extends over 15 amino acids. Germline V gene lookup returns CDR1 DFQATT and CDR2 SNEGSKA (reference sequence). The DNA for the CDR3 is TGCAGTGCTAGAACAGGGACTAGCGGGGGGAGGACCCAGTACTTC. Amino acid sequence: CSARTGTSGGRTQYF.

This clonotype was counted at least ten times. The chain uses TRBV7-2 and TRBJ2-2; 12 bases map to TRBD1. Germline V gives CDR1 SGHTA, CDR2 FQGNSA. V dropped 5 bases and J dropped 5; count of bases not matched to a gene: 9. This CDR3 contains 17 residues. The CDR3 protein is CASSGHRDRGLTGELFF. The DNA for the CDR3 is TGTGCCAGCAGCGGTCACCGGGACAGGGGGCTTACCGGGGAGCTGTTTTTT.

The chain couples TRBV28 to TRBJ2-7, with D perhaps matching TRBD1 (6 bases). CDR3 length: 13 amino acids. Trimming cost V 8 bases and J 6 bases, with 17 bases left between them. Germline CDR1 MDHEN, CDR2 SYDVKM. Here the CDR3 reads CASQRGGWGEQYF. In nucleotides, the CDR3 is TGTGCCAGCCAAAGAGGGGGTTGGGGCGAGCAGTACTTC.

This clonotype was seen only once. CDR3 protein: CASSLVGDYEQYF. The CDR3 DNA follows: TGCGCCAGCAGCTTGGTGGGGGACTACGAGCAGTACTTC. V usage is TRBV5-1 and J usage is TRBJ2-7; either TRBD1 or TRBD2 may fit D (5 bases each). Germline V gene sequence: CDR1 SGHRS, CDR2 YFSETQ. This CDR3 contains 13 residues. V was shortened by 0 bases and J by 3 bases, with 7 bases between the two germline ends.

This clonotype has a handful of counts. The chain has TRBV5-1 and TRBJ1-2; 10 bases fit TRBD1. Trimming took 7 bases from V and 1 from J; bases not matched to a gene: 7. Germline-derived CDR1 and CDR2 are SGHRS and YFSETQ. The CDR3 has 15 amino acids. The CDR3 nucleotides are TGCGCCAGCCACGGAGGGACAGGGGTTAACTATGGCTACACCTTC. It codes for CASHGGTGVNYGYTF.

This clonotype appeared a few times. CDR3 region: CASSQTGTGEQAFF. The DNA of the CDR3 is TGTGCCAGCAGCCAAACCGGGACAGGGGAACAAGCTTTCTTT. This chain links TRBV3-1 with TRBJ1-1; 10 positions match TRBD1. CDR3 length: 14 residues. The germline V gene has CDR1 LGHDT and CDR2 YNNKEL (reference sequence). The J segment lost 9 bases and the V segment lost 2 bases, leaving 6 bases of the junction unmatched.

This chain links TRBV10-2 with TRBJ2-1; D is tentatively TRBD1 or TRBD2 (6 bases each). V was clipped by 7 bases and J by 0 bases, with 10 bases between them. The CDR3 runs 14 residues. Germline assignment: CDR1 WSHSY and CDR2 SAAADI. This CDR3 is CASKGGNSYNEQFF. The CDR3 coding sequence is TGCGCCAGCAAAGGGGGGAACTCCTACAATGAGCAGTTCTTC.

In this sample, this clonotype turned up a few times. V and J are TRBV11-2 and TRBJ2-7, with D possibly being TRBD1 or TRBD2 (5 bases each). The CDR3 extends over 14 amino acids. Trimming took 4 bases from V and 2 from J, leaving 12 bases between them. The germline CDR1 and CDR2 sequences are SGHAT and FQNNGV. The CDR3 reads CASSSRGVTYEQYF. In DNA, the CDR3 is TGTGCCAGCAGCTCCAGAGGGGTAACCTACGAGCAGTACTTC.

The CDR3 coding sequence is TGTGCCAGCAGCCCACTTCTAGCGAACACCTACGAGCAGTACTTC. This codes for CASSPLLANTYEQYF. The genes are TRBV14 and TRBJ2-7; D may be TRBD2 (6 bases). This CDR3 spans 15 amino acids. Germline assignment: CDR1 SGHDN and CDR2 FVKESK. V was cut by 4 bases and J by 2 bases, with 15 bases left in between.

The V call is TRBV5-4, the J call TRBJ2-7; TRBD2 matches 13 bases. Germline assignment: CDR1 SGHNT and CDR2 YYREEE (reference sequence). This CDR3 region has 15 residues. V gave up 4 bases and J gave up 2 bases; unmatched junction bases: 3. The CDR3 sequence is CASSAGLAGAYEQYF. The CDR3 DNA reads as TGTGCCAGCAGCGCCGGACTAGCGGGGGCCTACGAGCAGTACTTC.

The rearrangement links TRBV28 to TRBJ1-5; D is undetermined. Trimming took 3 bases from V and 9 from J, leaving 18 bases between them. The CDR3 sequence is 15 residues long. Germline V gene sequence: CDR1 MDHEN, CDR2 SYDVKM. Written as DNA, the CDR3 is TGTGCCAGCAGTTTCCGCATAGACGGATTTTGGCCCCAGCATTTT. Translating it yields CASSFRIDGFWPQHF.

The V gene is TRBV20-1, the J gene TRBJ1-6, with D tentatively TRBD1 (6 bases). The V gene's germline CDR1 is DFQATT and CDR2 SNEGSKA (reference sequence). The CDR3 covers 14 residues. V was clipped by 0 bases and J by 6 bases, with 9 bases between them. Here the CDR3 DNA reads TGCAGTGCTAGAGATGGCAGGGGTAATTCACCCCTCCACTTT. Encoded protein: CSARDGRGNSPLHF.

This clonotype was recorded at least ten times. The chain is built from TRBV5-6 and TRBJ2-1; D is possibly TRBD1 (6 bases). Trimming cost V 2 bases and J 2 bases, with 11 bases left between them. CDR3 size: 15 residues. The germline V gene has CDR1 SGHDT and CDR2 YYEEEE. CDR3 sequence: CASSFQQGTYNEQFF. The CDR3 bases are TGTGCCAGCAGCTTCCAACAGGGCACCTACAATGAGCAGTTCTTC.

This clonotype was seen just once. The V and J genes are TRBV5-1 and TRBJ2-5; TRBD1 aligns across 8 bases. The CDR3 length is 16 residues. CDR1 is SGHRS, CDR2 YFSETQ, per germline. V lost 4 bases, J lost 5 bases, and 13 bases stayed unmatched. The CDR3 sequence is CASSGTGTGGSETQYF. The CDR3 bases are TGCGCCAGCAGCGGAACCGGGACAGGTGGATCGGAGACCCAGTACTTC. The variable domain in full, completed from reference TRBV5-1 and TRBJ2-5, reads KAGVTQTPRYLIKTRGQQVTLSCSPISGHRSVSWYQQTPGQGLQFLFEYFSETQRNKGNFPGRFSGRQFSNSRSEMNVSTLELGDSALYLCASSGTGTGGSETQYFGPGTRLLVL.

The genes are TRBV6-2 or TRBV6-3 and TRBJ1-2, with D hard to call. CDR1 and CDR2 (germline): MNHEY, SVGEGT. V gave up 0 bases and J gave up 8 bases, with 10 bases separating them. The CDR3 totals 13 residues. The CDR3 loop is CASSYSTPVGYTF. The CDR3, as DNA: TGTGCCAGCAGTTACTCAACTCCCGTGGGCTACACCTTC.

This clonotype has a single count. At one end the junction does not follow the germline gene, possibly because of a read error. The chain links TRBV5-6 to TRBJ1-1; no definite D call. This CDR3 is built from 8 residues. Germline V lookup: CDR1 SGHDT, CDR2 YYEEEE. The CDR3 is CPRPEAFF. The CDR3 DNA is TGCCCTCGCCCAGAAGCTTTCTTT.

The chain is built from TRBV19 and TRBJ1-2; D gene ambiguous. CDR1 and CDR2 from the germline V gene are LNHDA and SQIVND (reference sequence). The CDR3 length is 12 residues. V was cut by 5 bases and J by 4 bases, with 8 bases left in between. The CDR3 sequence: CASSALRYGYTF. CDR3 coding DNA: TGTGCCAGTAGTGCTCTACGCTATGGCTACACCTTC.

The V and J genes are TRBV20-1 and TRBJ1-3; 10 nucleotides align to TRBD1. Germline V gene sequence: CDR1 DFQATT, CDR2 SNEGSKA (reference sequence). V shed 3 bases, J shed 2 bases, and the junction held 4 bases outside the gene matches. This CDR3 is built from 15 residues. This CDR3 is CSASSGTGAGNTIYF. The CDR3 nucleotides are TGCAGTGCTAGTTCCGGGACAGGGGCTGGAAACACCATATATTTT.

The chain carries TRBV5-1 and TRBJ2-1, with D possibly TRBD1 on 7 matching bases. The CDR3 loop spans 16 amino acids. Germline loops: CDR1 SGHRS, CDR2 YFSETQ. With 4 bases removed from V and 4 bases from J, the gap between germline ends came to 18 bases. The CDR3: CASSGGHRGPYNEQFF. The CDR3 DNA follows: TGCGCCAGCAGCGGGGGGCACAGGGGACCTTACAATGAGCAGTTCTTC.

This chain uses TRBV12-3 or TRBV12-4 with TRBJ2-4, with 8 bases that match TRBD2. This CDR3 has 16 amino acids. Losses at the gene ends were 3 bases for V and 3 bases for J; bases not matched to a gene: 7. For the CDR3, the DNA is TGTGCCAGCAGTTTTCGGCGGGGGGTGGGCAAAAACATTCAGTACTTC. As protein: CASSFRRGVGKNIQYF.

The chain is built from TRBV12-3 or TRBV12-4 and TRBJ2-2, with D perhaps TRBD1 or TRBD2 (6 bases each). The CDR3 is 13 residues long. Between the trimmed V and J ends, which lost 7 bases and 6 bases, there was a span of 12 bases. CDR3 sequence reads: CASTIGGSGELFF. CDR3 coding DNA: TGTGCCAGCACCATAGGGGGGTCCGGGGAGCTGTTTTTT.